This TCR beta chain was found in a study of beta chain features in type 1 diabetes. Notes on the study in general: Shorter TCRB CDR3s, moderately but significantly so, were found in Type 1 diabetes patients in all four CD4+ subsets.

A sort by CD45RO/CCR7/CD25/CD127/CD95/CD27 yielded CD4+ naive, central memory, regulatory and stem cell-like memory cells. Expressed TCRB transcripts were sequenced because the entire RNA isolate underwent reverse transcription. Sequencing used immunoSEQ multiplex PCR; TCRdb keeps in-frame clones, though not all of them. The repertoire holds 250,000 to 350,000 clones, with roughly an eighth as singletons. Remarks on this clone: What it binds is not known.

The CDR3 has 14 residues. Trimming stripped 0 bases from V and 0 bases from J, with 7 bases between. The germline CDR1 and CDR2 sequences are SGDLS and YYNGEE. The rearrangement uses TRBV9 and TRBJ2-7; D not resolved. This clonotype was obtained from a man aged 30 to 39 with type 1 diabetes. Sequenced input: naive CD4+ T cells from blood. In DNA form, the CDR3 reads TGTGCCAGCAGCGTAGGGGCCCACTCCTACGAGCAGTACTTC. This translates into CASSVGAHSYEQYF. The variable domain in full, with the rest retrieved from reference TRBV9 and TRBJ2-7, is DSGVTQTPKHLITATGQRVTLRCSPRSGDLSVYWYQQSLDQGLQFLIQYYNGEERAKGNILERFSAQQFPDLHSELNLSSLELGDSALYFCASSVGAHSYEQYFGPGTRLTVT.